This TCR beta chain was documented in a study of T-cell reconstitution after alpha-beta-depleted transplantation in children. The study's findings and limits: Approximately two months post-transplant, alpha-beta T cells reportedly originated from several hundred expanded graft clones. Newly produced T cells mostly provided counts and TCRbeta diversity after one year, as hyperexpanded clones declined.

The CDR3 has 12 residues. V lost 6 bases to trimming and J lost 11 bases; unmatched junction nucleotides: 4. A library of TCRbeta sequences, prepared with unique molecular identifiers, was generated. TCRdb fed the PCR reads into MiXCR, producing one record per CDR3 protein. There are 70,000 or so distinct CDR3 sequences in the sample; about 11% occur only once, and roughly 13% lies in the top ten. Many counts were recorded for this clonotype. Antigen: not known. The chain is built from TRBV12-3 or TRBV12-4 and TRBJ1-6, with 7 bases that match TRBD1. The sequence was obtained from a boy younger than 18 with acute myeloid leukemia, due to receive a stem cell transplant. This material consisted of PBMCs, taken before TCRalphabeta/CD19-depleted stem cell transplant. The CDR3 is CASRGTGAPLHF. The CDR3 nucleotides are TGTGCCAGCAGAGGCACAGGGGCACCCCTCCACTTT.